This T cell receptor (beta chain) was identified during a study of blood T cells in healthy people across ages. V lost 4 bases and J lost 3, with 7 bases in between. The germline gives CDR1 SGHDT, CDR2 YYEEEE. The CDR3 totals 12 residues. This clonotype was counted a few times. Isolated per sample were at least 7 million PBMCs. A second roughly 6 to 11 cycle PCR used barcoded and J-beta primers. TCRdb passed the 5' RACE reads through MiXCR, listing each CDR3 protein once. The sample includes about 1,600,000 distinct CDR3 sequences, about 40% of them seen just once. This chain connects TRBV5-6 to TRBJ2-5; D possibly corresponds to TRBD1 (5 bases). The origin of this receptor is a woman aged 18-35 years in good health. Sequencing used blood. The CDR3 loop reads CASSRQKETQYF. The CDR3 DNA is TGTGCCAGCAGCAGACAGAAAGAGACCCAGTACTTC.